Listed below are T cell receptor beta chains from one sample, sequenced in a study of T cells after yellow fever vaccination. TCRdb reanalysed the 5' RACE reads using MiXCR and keeps one entry per CDR3 protein. The data hold 300,000 to 350,000 distinct CDR3 sequences, with over 3.5% observed a single time. The source material was PBMCs, sampled 15 days after the yellow fever booster vaccination. These receptors were taken from a man in his late teens or twenties who received the YFV17D yellow fever vaccine. CDR3s include the opening cysteine and the closing phenylalanine or tryptophan. Each record gives: CDR3 protein, CDR3 DNA, D gene, J gene, clone size, V gene. D genes are given only for firm matches. Where a row states a size, it is once, few, many or the class of an expanded clone; other rows omit it.

CDR3 protein: CASRGEENSDTQYF; CDR3 DNA: TGCGCCAGCAGGGGGGAGGAAAATTCGGATACGCAGTATTTT; D gene: NA; J gene: TRBJ2-3; clone size: NA; V gene: TRBV5-1
CDR3 protein: CASSAKDYGYTF; CDR3 DNA: TGTGCCAGCAGCGCAAAGGACTATGGCTACACCTTC; D gene: NA; J gene: TRBJ1-2; clone size: many; V gene: TRBV7-3
CDR3 protein: CATSIGGAPRETQYF; CDR3 DNA: TGCGCCACCTCGATCGGGGGAGCCCCCCGGGAGACCCAGTACTTC; D gene: NA; J gene: TRBJ2-5; clone size: many; V gene: TRBV10-2
CDR3 protein: CASSLKAGVVTLHF; CDR3 DNA: TGTGCCAGCAGTTTAAAGGCAGGAGTGGTCACCCTCCACTTT; D gene: NA; J gene: TRBJ1-6; clone size: many; V gene: TRBV12-3/TRBV12-4
CDR3 protein: CASSLEGGEETQYF; CDR3 DNA: TGCGCCAGCAGCTTGGAAGGGGGCGAAGAGACCCAGTACTTC; D gene: TRBD1; J gene: TRBJ2-5; clone size: many; V gene: TRBV5-1
CDR3 protein: CAWSRARSTDTQYF; CDR3 DNA: TGTGCCTGGAGTCGGGCCAGATCCACAGATACGCAGTATTTT; D gene: NA; J gene: TRBJ2-3; clone size: few; V gene: TRBV30
CDR3 protein: CASSLGQGRGANEKLFF; CDR3 DNA: TGCGCCAGCAGCTTGGGACAGGGGCGGGGAGCTAATGAAAAACTGTTTTTT; D gene: TRBD1; J gene: TRBJ1-4; clone size: few; V gene: TRBV5-1
CDR3 protein: CASSEASRNTGELFF; CDR3 DNA: TGTGCCAGCAGTGAAGCGTCCAGGAACACCGGGGAGCTGTTTTTT; D gene: NA; J gene: TRBJ2-2; clone size: NA; V gene: TRBV2
CDR3 protein: CASSWGKRETQYF; CDR3 DNA: TGTGCCAGCAGTTGGGGAAAAAGAGAGACCCAGTACTTC; D gene: NA; J gene: TRBJ2-5; clone size: NA; V gene: TRBV27
CDR3 protein: CSSQSGGRGNQPQHF; CDR3 DNA: TGCAGCTCCCAGTCCGGGGGAAGAGGCAATCAGCCCCAGCATTTT; D gene: NA; J gene: TRBJ1-5; clone size: many; V gene: TRBV20-1
CDR3 protein: CASSQQANYGYTF; CDR3 DNA: TGTGCCAGTAGCCAACAAGCTAACTATGGCTACACCTTC; D gene: NA; J gene: TRBJ1-2; clone size: many; V gene: TRBV19
CDR3 protein: CASSPPGQGGNEQFF; CDR3 DNA: TGTGCCAGCTCACCACCGGGGCAGGGGGGGAATGAGCAGTTCTTC; D gene: NA; J gene: TRBJ2-1; clone size: NA; V gene: TRBV18
CDR3 protein: CASSAGQGLAEAFF; CDR3 DNA: TGTGCCAGCAGTGCGGGACAGGGGCTGGCTGAAGCTTTCTTT; D gene: TRBD1; J gene: TRBJ1-1; clone size: many; V gene: TRBV12-3/TRBV12-4
CDR3 protein: CASSEGDRSSSGANVLTF; CDR3 DNA: TGCGCCAGCAGCGAAGGGGACAGATCTTCCTCTGGGGCCAACGTCCTGACTTTC; D gene: TRBD1; J gene: TRBJ2-6; clone size: many; V gene: TRBV5-1
CDR3 protein: CASSLERQGIGVTEAFF; CDR3 DNA: TGTGCCAGCAGCTTGGAAAGACAGGGCATAGGGGTCACTGAAGCTTTCTTT; D gene: TRBD1; J gene: TRBJ1-1; clone size: NA; V gene: TRBV11-2
CDR3 protein: CASSLGDRGVTQYF; CDR3 DNA: TGTGCCAGCAGCTTAGGCGACAGGGGAGTGACCCAGTACTTC; D gene: TRBD1; J gene: TRBJ2-5; clone size: NA; V gene: TRBV7-2
CDR3 protein: CASSPGGGRGQPQHF; CDR3 DNA: TGTGCCAGCAGCCCCGGGGGGGGGCGCGGGCAGCCCCAGCATTTT; D gene: NA; J gene: TRBJ1-5; clone size: NA; V gene: TRBV11-2
CDR3 protein: CSVSPGRDYGYTF; CDR3 DNA: TGCAGCGTCTCCCCCGGCAGGGACTATGGCTACACCTTC; D gene: NA; J gene: TRBJ1-2; clone size: many; V gene: TRBV29-1
CDR3 protein: CASGGVTGFNSPLHF; CDR3 DNA: TGTGCCAGCGGCGGGGTCACGGGCTTTAATTCACCCCTCCACTTT; D gene: NA; J gene: TRBJ1-6; clone size: many; V gene: TRBV6-5
CDR3 protein: CSARAGTGDPTDTQYF; CDR3 DNA: TGCAGTGCTAGAGCCGGGACAGGGGACCCTACAGATACGCAGTATTTT; D gene: TRBD1; J gene: TRBJ2-3; clone size: NA; V gene: TRBV20-1
CDR3 protein: CATSELAGSSYNEQFF; CDR3 DNA: TGTGCCACCAGTGAGCTGGCAGGGAGCTCCTACAATGAGCAGTTCTTC; D gene: NA; J gene: TRBJ2-1; clone size: many; V gene: TRBV24-1
CDR3 protein: CASREEAGDYNEQFF; CDR3 DNA: TGCGCCAGCAGGGAGGAGGCGGGGGACTACAATGAGCAGTTCTTC; D gene: TRBD2; J gene: TRBJ2-1; clone size: many; V gene: TRBV10-2
CDR3 protein: CASSRLAGINEQFF; CDR3 DNA: TGTGCCAGCAGTAGACTAGCGGGGATCAATGAGCAGTTCTTC; D gene: TRBD2; J gene: TRBJ2-1; clone size: NA; V gene: TRBV12-3/TRBV12-4
CDR3 protein: CASSHRGPGANVLTF; CDR3 DNA: TGTGCCAGCAGCCACAGGGGACCTGGGGCCAACGTCCTGACTTTC; D gene: TRBD1; J gene: TRBJ2-6; clone size: few; V gene: TRBV7-2
CDR3 protein: CASKQGYQETQYF; CDR3 DNA: TGTGCCAGTAAGCAGGGGTATCAAGAGACCCAGTACTTC; D gene: NA; J gene: TRBJ2-5; clone size: NA; V gene: TRBV19
CDR3 protein: CASSGDREFNGYTF; CDR3 DNA: TGTGCCAGCAGCGGTGACAGGGAATTTAACGGCTACACCTTC; D gene: TRBD1; J gene: TRBJ1-2; clone size: few; V gene: TRBV7-9
CDR3 protein: CASSYWGSDTQYF; CDR3 DNA: TGCGCCAGCAGTTATTGGGGTTCAGATACGCAGTATTTT; D gene: NA; J gene: TRBJ2-3; clone size: many; V gene: TRBV5-1
CDR3 protein: CASRWDRRKTGELFF; CDR3 DNA: TGTGCCAGCAGATGGGACAGACGAAAAACCGGGGAGCTGTTTTTT; D gene: TRBD1; J gene: TRBJ2-2; clone size: many; V gene: TRBV6-5
CDR3 protein: CASSLLTDATNEKLFF; CDR3 DNA: TGTGCCAGCAGCTTGCTGACAGATGCAACTAATGAAAAACTGTTTTTT; D gene: NA; J gene: TRBJ1-4; clone size: NA; V gene: TRBV5-5
CDR3 protein: CASSLRQGAGELIF; CDR3 DNA: TGTGCCAGCAGCTTACGGCAGGGGGCCGGGGAGCTGATTTTT; D gene: TRBD1; J gene: TRBJ2-2; clone size: NA; V gene: TRBV7-2
CDR3 protein: CASREGPANYGYTF; CDR3 DNA: TGTGCCAGCAGGGAAGGGCCCGCTAACTATGGCTACACCTTC; D gene: NA; J gene: TRBJ1-2; clone size: few; V gene: TRBV7-2
CDR3 protein: CASSHLREETQYF; CDR3 DNA: TGTGCCAGCAGCCATCTTCGCGAGGAGACCCAGTACTTC; D gene: NA; J gene: TRBJ2-5; clone size: few; V gene: TRBV5-4
CDR3 protein: CATSDSGAEAFF; CDR3 DNA: TGTGCCACCAGTGATTCAGGCGCTGAAGCTTTCTTT; D gene: NA; J gene: TRBJ1-1; clone size: NA; V gene: TRBV24-1
CDR3 protein: CATSNGRGTDTQYF; CDR3 DNA: TGTGCCACCAGCAACGGGAGGGGAACAGATACGCAGTATTTT; D gene: TRBD2; J gene: TRBJ2-3; clone size: many; V gene: TRBV15
CDR3 protein: CASTPPQGNTEAFF; CDR3 DNA: TGTGCCAGCACCCCTCCACAGGGTAACACTGAAGCTTTCTTT; D gene: NA; J gene: TRBJ1-1; clone size: many; V gene: TRBV7-9
CDR3 protein: CASSLRGLIYGYTF; CDR3 DNA: TGTGCCAGCAGTTTAAGGGGCCTAATCTATGGCTACACCTTC; D gene: NA; J gene: TRBJ1-2; clone size: many; V gene: TRBV12-3/TRBV12-4
CDR3 protein: CASGGPSTDTQYF; CDR3 DNA: TGCGCCAGCGGTGGGCCTAGCACAGATACGCAGTATTTT; D gene: NA; J gene: TRBJ2-3; clone size: many; V gene: TRBV4-1
CDR3 protein: CASSSGQLHPDTQYF; CDR3 DNA: TGTGCCAGCAGTTCCGGACAGCTCCATCCAGATACGCAGTATTTT; D gene: NA; J gene: TRBJ2-3; clone size: many; V gene: TRBV9
CDR3 protein: CASSQSKIHGYTF; CDR3 DNA: TGTGCCAGCAGCCAGTCCAAAATCCATGGCTACACCTTC; D gene: NA; J gene: TRBJ1-2; clone size: many; V gene: TRBV4-2
CDR3 protein: CASSIQGNTEAFF; CDR3 DNA: TGTGCCAGCAGCATACAGGGGAACACTGAAGCTTTCTTT; D gene: NA; J gene: TRBJ1-1; clone size: many; V gene: TRBV6-1
CDR3 protein: CASSPSPRTTTEQYF; CDR3 DNA: TGTGCCAGCTCACCATCCCCCCGGACTACCACGGAGCAGTACTTC; D gene: NA; J gene: TRBJ2-7; clone size: NA; V gene: TRBV18
CDR3 protein: CASGRVRDAYETQYF; CDR3 DNA: TGTGCCAGCGGTAGGGTCCGGGACGCCTATGAGACCCAGTACTTC; D gene: NA; J gene: TRBJ2-5; clone size: many; V gene: TRBV7-2
CDR3 protein: CASSLSTNTIYMNTEAFF; CDR3 DNA: TGCGCCAGCAGCTTGTCGACAAATACGATCTACATGAACACTGAAGCTTTCTTT; D gene: NA; J gene: TRBJ1-1; clone size: NA; V gene: TRBV5-1
CDR3 protein: CSVVQGAFHTF; CDR3 DNA: TGCAGCGTTGTCCAGGGGGCATTCCACACCTTC; D gene: TRBD1; J gene: TRBJ1-2; clone size: NA; V gene: TRBV29-1
CDR3 protein: CSVERADTQYF; CDR3 DNA: TGCAGCGTTGAGAGAGCAGATACGCAGTATTTT; D gene: NA; J gene: TRBJ2-3; clone size: NA; V gene: TRBV29-1
CDR3 protein: CASRRGGQNEQFF; CDR3 DNA: TGCGCCAGCAGGCGGGGGGGCCAGAATGAGCAGTTCTTC; D gene: TRBD2; J gene: TRBJ2-1; clone size: few; V gene: TRBV5-1
CDR3 protein: CASSLAGFEQYF; CDR3 DNA: TGTGCCAGCAGTTTAGCCGGATTCGAGCAGTACTTC; D gene: NA; J gene: TRBJ2-7; clone size: many; V gene: TRBV12-3/TRBV12-4
CDR3 protein: CASNRRGSQETQYF; CDR3 DNA: TGTGCCAGCAATCGCCGGGGTTCTCAAGAGACCCAGTACTTC; D gene: NA; J gene: TRBJ2-5; clone size: NA; V gene: TRBV2
CDR3 protein: CASSYGQNNYGYTF; CDR3 DNA: TGCGCCAGCAGCTACGGCCAGAATAACTATGGCTACACCTTC; D gene: NA; J gene: TRBJ1-2; clone size: many; V gene: TRBV5-1
CDR3 protein: CASSRIAGDGPNEQFF; CDR3 DNA: TGTGCCAGCAGTCGAATAGCGGGGGACGGTCCGAATGAGCAGTTCTTC; D gene: TRBD2; J gene: TRBJ2-1; clone size: NA; V gene: TRBV27
CDR3 protein: CASARGRENTIYF; CDR3 DNA: TGTGCCAGCGCCCGGGGGCGAGAAAACACCATATATTTT; D gene: NA; J gene: TRBJ1-3; clone size: many; V gene: TRBV6-5
CDR3 protein: CASSEGRSTGELFF; CDR3 DNA: TGTGCCAGCAGTGAAGGGCGTAGCACCGGGGAGCTGTTTTTT; D gene: NA; J gene: TRBJ2-2; clone size: NA; V gene: TRBV2